This TCR beta chain was observed in a study of cytomegalovirus exposure and HLA in healthy donors. The study, taken as a whole, reports: Across all donors, roughly uniform sequencing depth was an assumption of the presence/absence analyses. Among the most significant clusters, several appeared linked to common viral pathogens in a later analysis.

The CDR3 runs 14 residues. The V segment lost 4 bases and the J segment 7 bases; nucleotides outside the gene matches: 6. Germline CDR1 and CDR2: SGHNT and YYREEE (reference sequence). PCR involved 60 Vbeta and 13 Jbeta primers. The data were produced by immunoSEQ multiplex PCR, yet TCRdb's version contains in-frame clones alone and is incomplete. This sample has more than 95,000 clones, with 60% to 80% found just once. Comment on this clone: The antigen is not known.

Material for sequencing was PBMCs. The genes are TRBV5-4 and TRBJ1-5, with TRBD1 identical over 9 bases. The clonotype originates from a man aged 55 to 69 in good health and CMV-seropositive. CDR3 DNA: TGTGCCAGCAGCGCGGGACAGGGAGAACAGCCCCAGCATTTT. Translated, it gives CASSAGQGEQPQHF.